This TCR beta chain originates from a study of blood T cell repertoires in COVID-19. In the study overall: COVID-19 samples from acute and convalescent phases originated in the United States, Italy and Spain. PBMCs, B-cell-depleted T cells, or T cells were the source of the cDNA or gDNA that made up the material.

CDR3 size: 15 residues. Germline V gene lookup returns CDR1 DFQATT and CDR2 SNEGSKA (reference sequence). V lost 3 bases and J lost 3, with 17 bases in between. Methods used by the authors: Nucleated cell number was recorded as an estimate derived from reference gene primer amplification. Produced via immunoSEQ multiplex PCR; TCRdb's table is partial and in-frame only. V and J calls and clone size are given by that table; D and trimming were obtained from the DNA. Here the sample spans some 96,000 clones, about 86% being singletons. Sequencing input: peripheral blood. V usage is TRBV20-1 and J usage is TRBJ2-5; tentative D call: TRBD2 (6 bases). The sequence was obtained from a human donor in a cohort sampled during active COVID-19. The CDR3 region has the DNA TGCAGTGCTAGTAGTAGGACGGAGGGTAAAGAGACCCAGTACTTC. Its translation is CSASSRTEGKETQYF.